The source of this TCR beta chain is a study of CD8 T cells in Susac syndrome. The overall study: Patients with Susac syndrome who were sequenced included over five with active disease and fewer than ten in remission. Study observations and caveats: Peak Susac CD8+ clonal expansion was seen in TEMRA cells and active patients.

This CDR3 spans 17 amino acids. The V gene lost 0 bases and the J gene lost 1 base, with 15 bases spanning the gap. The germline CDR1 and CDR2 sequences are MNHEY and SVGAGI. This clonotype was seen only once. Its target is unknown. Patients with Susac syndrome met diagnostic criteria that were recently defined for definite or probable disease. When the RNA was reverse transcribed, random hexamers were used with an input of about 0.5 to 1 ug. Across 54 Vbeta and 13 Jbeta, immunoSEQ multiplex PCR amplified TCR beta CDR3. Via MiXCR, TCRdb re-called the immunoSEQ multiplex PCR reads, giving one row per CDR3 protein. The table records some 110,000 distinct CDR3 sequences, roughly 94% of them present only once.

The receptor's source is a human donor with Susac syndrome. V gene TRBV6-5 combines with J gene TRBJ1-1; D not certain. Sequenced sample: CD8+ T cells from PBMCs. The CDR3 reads CASSYSPRRTGNTEAFF. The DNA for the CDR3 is TGTGCCAGCAGTTACTCCCCACGACGGACGGGGAACACTGAAGCTTTCTTT.